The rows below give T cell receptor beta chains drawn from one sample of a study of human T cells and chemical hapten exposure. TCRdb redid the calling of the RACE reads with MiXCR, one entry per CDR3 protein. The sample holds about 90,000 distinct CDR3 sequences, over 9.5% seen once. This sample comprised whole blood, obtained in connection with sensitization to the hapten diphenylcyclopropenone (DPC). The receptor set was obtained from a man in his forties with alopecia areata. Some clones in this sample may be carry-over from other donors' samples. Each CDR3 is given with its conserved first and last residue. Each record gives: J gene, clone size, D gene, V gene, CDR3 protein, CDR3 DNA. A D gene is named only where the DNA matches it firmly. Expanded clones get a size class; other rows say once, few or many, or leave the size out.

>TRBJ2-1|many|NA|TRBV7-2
CASSLANGDYNEQFF
TGTGCCAGCAGCTTAGCGAACGGGGATTACAATGAGCAGTTCTTC
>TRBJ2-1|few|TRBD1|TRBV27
CASSPPGQVNYNEQFF
TGTGCCAGCAGTCCGCCGGGACAGGTTAACTACAATGAGCAGTTCTTC
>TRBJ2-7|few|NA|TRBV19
CASSGVLNEQYF
TGTGCCAGTAGTGGGGTATTGAACGAGCAGTACTTC
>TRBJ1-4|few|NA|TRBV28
CASSGVLPLNEKLFF
TGTGCCAGCAGCGGAGTCTTGCCCCTGAATGAAAAACTGTTTTTT
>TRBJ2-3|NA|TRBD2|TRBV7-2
CASRLTSGGITDTQYF
TGTGCCAGCAGACTAACTAGCGGGGGTATCACAGATACGCAGTATTTT
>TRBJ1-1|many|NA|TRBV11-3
CASSFSRRLNTEAFF
TGTGCCAGCAGCTTTAGTAGACGGCTGAACACTGAAGCTTTCTTT
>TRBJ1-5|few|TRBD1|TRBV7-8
CASSGTGPQPQHF
TGTGCCAGCAGCGGGACAGGGCCCCAGCCCCAGCATTTT
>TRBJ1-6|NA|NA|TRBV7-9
CASSQGGNNSPLHF
TGTGCCAGCAGCCAAGGAGGGAATAATTCACCCCTCCACTTT
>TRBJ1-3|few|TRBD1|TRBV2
CASGGQVFSGNTIYF
TGTGCCAGCGGCGGACAGGTGTTCTCTGGAAACACCATATATTTT
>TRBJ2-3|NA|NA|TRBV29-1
CRVGEDTQYF
TGCAGAGTTGGCGAAGATACGCAGTATTTT
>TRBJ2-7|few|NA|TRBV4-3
CASSPGLSYEQYF
TGCGCCAGCAGCCCAGGACTTTCCTACGAGCAGTACTTC
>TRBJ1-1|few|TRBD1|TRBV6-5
CASTTGQGSTEAFF
TGTGCCAGCACGACGGGACAGGGGAGCACTGAAGCTTTCTTT
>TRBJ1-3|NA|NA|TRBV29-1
CSVERGLPISGNTIYF
TGCAGCGTTGAAAGAGGACTGCCGATCTCTGGAAACACCATATATTTT
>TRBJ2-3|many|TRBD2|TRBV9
CASSVGGRRTDTQYF
TGTGCCAGCAGCGTAGGCGGGAGGAGGACAGATACGCAGTATTTT
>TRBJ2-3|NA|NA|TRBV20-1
CSASGSTQMKPDTQYF
TGCAGTGCTAGCGGGAGCACCCAAATGAAACCAGATACGCAGTATTTT
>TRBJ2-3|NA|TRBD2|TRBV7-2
CASSLGLVSTDTQYF
TGTGCCAGCAGCTTGGGACTAGTGAGCACAGATACGCAGTATTTT
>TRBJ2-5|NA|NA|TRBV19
CASSLARSQETQYF
TGTGCCAGTAGTTTAGCCCGCTCACAAGAGACCCAGTACTTC
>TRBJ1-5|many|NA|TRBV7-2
CASSWVEGGNQPQHF
TGTGCCAGCAGCTGGGTCGAGGGGGGCAATCAGCCCCAGCATTTT
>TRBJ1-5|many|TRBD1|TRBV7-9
CASSRTGGVQPQHF
TGTGCCAGCAGCCGAACAGGGGGCGTTCAGCCCCAGCATTTT
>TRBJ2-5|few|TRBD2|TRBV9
CASSALAGEGETQYF
TGTGCCAGCAGCGCTTTAGCGGGAGAGGGAGAGACCCAGTACTTC
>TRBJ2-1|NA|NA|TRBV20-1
CSAREAPSRLARNYNEQFF
TGCAGTGCTAGAGAGGCCCCCAGCAGGTTGGCCCGTAACTACAATGAGCAGTTCTTC
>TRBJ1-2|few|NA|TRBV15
CATTLGGSNYGYTF
TGTGCCACCACCCTGGGGGGGAGTAACTATGGCTACACCTTC
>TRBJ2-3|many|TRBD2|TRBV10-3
CAISESLAGGSGTDTQYF
TGTGCCATCAGTGAGTCCCTAGCGGGAGGTTCTGGCACAGATACGCAGTATTTT
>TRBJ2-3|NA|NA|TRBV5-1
CASSLGGPTDTQYF
TGCGCCAGCAGCTTGGGGGGTCCCACAGATACGCAGTATTTT
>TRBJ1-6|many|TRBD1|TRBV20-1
CSARPSLQGAQRGSPLHF
TGCAGTGCTAGACCCTCTCTACAGGGGGCGCAGAGAGGTTCACCCCTCCACTTT
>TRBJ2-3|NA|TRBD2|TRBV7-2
CASSLGSGRSADTQYF
TGTGCCAGCAGCTTAGGAAGCGGGAGATCCGCAGATACGCAGTATTTT
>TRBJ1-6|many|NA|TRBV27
CASSFNDNSPLHF
TGTGCCAGCAGTTTTAACGATAATTCACCCCTCCACTTT
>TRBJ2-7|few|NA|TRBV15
CATSRDPFYEQYF
TGTGCCACCAGCAGAGACCCGTTCTACGAGCAGTACTTC
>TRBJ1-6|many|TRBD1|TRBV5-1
CASSSRDSSYNSPLHF
TGCGCCAGCTCAAGCCGGGACAGCTCCTATAATTCACCCCTCCACTTT
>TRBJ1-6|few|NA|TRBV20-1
CSARRDSYNSPLHF
TGCAGTGCTAGAAGGGATTCCTATAATTCACCCCTCCACTTT
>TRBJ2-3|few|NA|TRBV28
CASSLGQTDTQYF
TGTGCCAGCAGTTTAGGCCAGACAGATACGCAGTATTTT
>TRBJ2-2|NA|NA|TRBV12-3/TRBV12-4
CASSVRESGELFF
TGTGCCAGCAGTGTCCGGGAGTCCGGGGAGCTGTTTTTT
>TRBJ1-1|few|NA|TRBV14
CASSSETGLTEAFF
TGTGCCAGCAGCTCGGAGACGGGGCTCACTGAAGCTTTCTTT
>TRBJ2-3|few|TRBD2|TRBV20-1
CSAIRTSGRVDTQYF
TGCAGTGCTATCCGGACTAGCGGGAGGGTAGATACGCAGTATTTT
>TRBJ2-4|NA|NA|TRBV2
CASSGSLADLAKNIQYF
TGTGCCAGCAGCGGCAGCCTAGCTGACCTAGCCAAAAACATTCAGTACTTC
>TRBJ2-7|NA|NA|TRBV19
CASSYWGEQYF
TGTGCCAGTAGTTATTGGGGGGAGCAGTACTTC
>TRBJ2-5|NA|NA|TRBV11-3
CASSGDSQETQYF
TGTGCCAGCTCGGGGGACAGCCAAGAGACCCAGTACTTC
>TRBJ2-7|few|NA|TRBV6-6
CASSLRAGSSYEQYF
TGTGCCAGCAGTCTCCGGGCGGGGAGCTCCTACGAGCAGTACTTC
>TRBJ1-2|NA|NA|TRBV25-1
CASSPSGSYGYTF
TGTGCCAGCAGCCCGTCAGGATCCTATGGCTACACCTTC
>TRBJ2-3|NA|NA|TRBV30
CAWALDADTQYF
TGTGCCTGGGCCCTAGATGCAGATACGCAGTATTTT
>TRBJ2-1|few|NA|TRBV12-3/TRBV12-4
CASSYLPTYNEQFF
TGTGCCAGCAGTTATTTACCAACCTACAATGAGCAGTTCTTC
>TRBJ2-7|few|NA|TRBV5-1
CASSLRGSPYEQYF
TGCGCCAGCAGCTTGAGAGGTAGTCCCTACGAGCAGTACTTC
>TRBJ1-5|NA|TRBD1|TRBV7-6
CASSSGTGDSNQPQHF
TGTGCCAGCAGCTCTGGGACAGGAGATAGCAATCAGCCCCAGCATTTT
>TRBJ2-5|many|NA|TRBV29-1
CSVARETQYF
TGCAGCGTTGCTCGTGAGACCCAGTACTTC
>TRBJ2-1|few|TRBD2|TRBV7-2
CASSGILAGDYNEQFF
TGTGCCAGCAGCGGAATACTAGCGGGGGATTACAATGAGCAGTTCTTC